The 31 T cell receptor beta chains below come from one sample, sequenced in a study of patients and donors after allogeneic stem cell transplantation. From the RT-PCR reads, TCRdb called clonotypes with MiXCR, one entry per CDR3 protein. The table lists roughly 940,000 distinct CDR3 sequences, approximately 18% of them singletons. Material for sequencing was blood, either unsorted or a sorted T cell fraction (not recorded which). The receptors shown here come from a human donor who was either an allogeneic HSCT recipient or a stem cell or donor lymphocyte infusion donor (not recorded which). It is not recorded whose cells these are; they may come from a transplant donor.

There are a few counts of this clonotype. The chain couples TRBV25-1 to TRBJ2-7; D gene ambiguous. The germline CDR1 and CDR2 sequences are MGHDK and SYGVNS. The CDR3 length is 15 residues. With 2 bases removed from V and 4 bases from J, the gap between germline ends came to 15 bases. The CDR3 sequence is CASSETDRASYEQYF. The CDR3, as DNA: TGTGCCAGCAGTGAAACGGACCGGGCGTCTTACGAGCAGTACTTC.

This clonotype has at least ten counts. This rearrangement joins TRBV3-1 to TRBJ2-3, with 10 positions matching TRBD2. Germline CDR1 reads LGHDT; CDR2 reads YNNKEL (reference sequence). Trimming cost V 0 bases and J 2 bases; bases outside gene matches: 5. The CDR3 sequence is 17 residues long. The CDR3 sequence: CASSQEQAGGLTDTQYF. The CDR3 bases are TGTGCCAGCAGCCAAGAACAAGCGGGGGGGCTCACAGATACGCAGTATTTT.

The chain is built from TRBV7-2 and TRBJ2-5; no reliable D call. Germline V lookup: CDR1 SGHTA, CDR2 FQGNSA. The CDR3 is made up of 14 amino acids. Between the trimmed V and J ends, which lost 1 base and 10 bases, there was a span of 16 bases. The CDR3 nucleotides are TGTGCCAGCAGCTTAGAGGCCGGACGGGTGAGCCAGTACTTC. Amino acid sequence: CASSLEAGRVSQYF.

This sequence joins TRBV6-2 or TRBV6-3 and TRBJ2-2; unclear D gene. Germline loops: CDR1 MNHEY, CDR2 SVGEGT. This CDR3 comprises 12 residues. V lost 5 bases to trimming and J lost 6 bases, with 7 bases between them. In nucleotides, the CDR3 is TGTGCCAGCAGTCGCCCATCCGGGGAGCTGTTTTTT. Translated: CASSRPSGELFF.

J is TRBJ2-5 and V is TRBV9; D not certain. Germline CDR1 SGDLS, CDR2 YYNGEE. Trimming shortened V by 2 bases and J by 2 bases, and 16 bases separated the two germline ends. The CDR3 contains 16 residues. The CDR3 protein is CASSVSASGRQETQYF. For the CDR3, the DNA is TGTGCCAGCAGCGTCTCAGCATCGGGTCGACAAGAGACCCAGTACTTC.

This clonotype appeared a few times. This chain joins TRBV4-2 and TRBJ1-4; possible D gene TRBD1, 6 bases. This CDR3 has 16 residues. Germline V gene lookup returns CDR1 LGHNA and CDR2 YNFKEQ. V lost 5 bases and J 8 bases, leaving 21 bases between the germline ends. This chain's CDR3 is CASSTLLGTPPEKLFF. The CDR3, as DNA: TGTGCCAGCAGCACTCTCCTCGGGACACCTCCAGAAAAACTGTTTTTT.

This clonotype has only a few counts. The J gene is TRBJ2-7, the V gene TRBV9; 9 nucleotides align to TRBD1. Germline V gene sequence: CDR1 SGDLS, CDR2 YYNGEE. CDR3 size: 16 residues. V trimming: 4 bases; J trimming: 2 bases; junction bases outside the gene matches: 10. Here the CDR3 reads CASSSGPGQGPYEQYF. The DNA of the CDR3 is TGTGCCAGCAGCTCGGGACCGGGACAGGGTCCCTACGAGCAGTACTTC.

The chain recombines TRBV3-1 with TRBJ1-2; D remains ambiguous. CDR1 LGHDT and CDR2 YNNKEL come from the germline V gene (reference sequence). This CDR3 spans 13 amino acids. The V end lost 1 base, the J end lost 4 bases, and 7 bases lay between the germline ends. CDR3 nucleotides: TGTGCCAGCAGCCAAGGGTCCGTCTATGGCTACACCTTC. It yields the protein CASSQGSVYGYTF.

This clonotype was observed a handful of times. CDR3 protein: CSVVTGISTDTQYF. The DNA for the CDR3 is TGCAGCGTTGTTACAGGGATTAGCACAGATACGCAGTATTTT. The chain uses TRBV29-1 and TRBJ2-3, with D maybe TRBD1 (6 bases). The V and J ends lost 4 bases and 0 bases respectively, with 11 bases between them. Germline V gene sequence: CDR1 SQVTM, CDR2 ANQGSEA. The CDR3 loop spans 14 amino acids.

This chain joins TRBV9 and TRBJ2-7; the match to TRBD2 covers 8 bases. CDR3 length: 16 residues. V shed 7 bases, J shed 3 bases, and the junction held 15 bases outside the gene matches. Germline lookup yields CDR1 SGDLS and CDR2 YYNGEE. The CDR3 DNA reads TGTGCCAGCTCCCCCGCCCCGCAGCGGGGGAACTACGAGCAGTACTTC. It specifies CASSPAPQRGNYEQYF. Combining the CDR3 with reference TRBV9 and TRBJ2-7 gives the whole variable domain DSGVTQTPKHLITATGQRVTLRCSPRSGDLSVYWYQQSLDQGLQFLIQYYNGEERAKGNILERFSAQQFPDLHSELNLSSLELGDSALYFCASSPAPQRGNYEQYFGPGTRLTVT.

V and J are TRBV7-3 and TRBJ2-5; 10 nucleotides align to TRBD2. CDR3 size: 15 residues. CDR1 and CDR2 (germline): SGHTA, FQGTGA. With 4 bases clipped from V and 1 base from J, the junction kept 3 bases outside the gene matches. CDR3 loop: CASSSSGGAQETQYF. CDR3 coding DNA: TGTGCCAGCAGCTCTAGCGGGGGAGCCCAAGAGACCCAGTACTTC.

This clonotype occurred a few times. The rearrangement links TRBV28 to TRBJ2-2; 8 positions match TRBD1. The V gene's germline CDR1 is MDHEN and CDR2 SYDVKM. V lost 10 bases to trimming and J lost 6 bases; unmatched junction nucleotides: 19. There are 17 residues in the CDR3. Here the CDR3 DNA reads TGTGCCACCCTGACAGGGGCCGGGATAGGTTTCGCCGGGGAGCTGTTTTTT. The encoded protein is CATLTGAGIGFAGELFF.

This clonotype turned up a few times. This chain joins TRBV24-1 and TRBJ2-1; 7 bases are a match to TRBD1. The CDR3 covers 14 residues. The germline V gene encodes CDR1 KGHDR and CDR2 SFDVKD. Trimming removed 7 bases from V and 4 bases from J; junction bases left unmatched: 6. CDR3 nucleotide sequence: TGTGCCACCAGCCGGGACAGAAAATACAATGAGCAGTTCTTC. Encoded protein: CATSRDRKYNEQFF.

The J gene is TRBJ2-5, the V gene TRBV30, with TRBD2 matching over 8 bases. In germline, CDR1 is GTSNPN, CDR2 SVGIG (reference sequence). This CDR3 is 13 amino acids long. V trimming: 3 bases; J trimming: 5 bases; junction bases outside the gene matches: 5. CDR3 bases: TGTGCCTGGAGCGTGATAGCGGGGGAGACCCAGTACTTC. It encodes CAWSVIAGETQYF.

The rearrangement joins TRBV18 to TRBJ2-2, with TRBD1 as a possible D gene (6 bases). This CDR3 has 17 amino acids. Trimming removed 5 bases at V and 0 bases at J, with 16 bases between. From germline, CDR1 is KGHSH and CDR2 LQKENI. The CDR3 reads CASSKWRTDSNTGELFF. CDR3 coding DNA: TGTGCCAGCTCAAAGTGGCGGACAGACTCGAACACCGGGGAGCTGTTTTTT. Full variable domain (outside the CDR3, taken from reference TRBV18 and TRBJ2-2): NAGVMQNPRHLVRRRGQEARLRCSPMKGHSHVYWYRQLPEEGLKFMVYLQKENIIDESGMPKERFSAEFPKEGPSILRIQQVVRGDSAAYFCASSKWRTDSNTGELFFGEGSRLTVL.

The table lists this clonotype with a few counts. V usage is TRBV20-1 and J usage is TRBJ2-1, with 7 bases lining up with TRBD1. Germline lookup yields CDR1 DFQATT and CDR2 SNEGSKA (reference sequence). The CDR3 runs 13 residues. V lost 2 bases, J lost 7 bases, and 5 bases stayed unmatched. This CDR3 reads CSARTGQANEQFF. The CDR3 DNA is TGCAGTGCTAGAACTGGACAGGCTAATGAGCAGTTCTTC.

In DNA form, the CDR3 reads TGCAGCGTTGAGGCAGGACCCTCCAGGGGCTACACCTTC. The encoded protein is CSVEAGPSRGYTF. J is TRBJ1-2 and V is TRBV29-1, with D unclear. The germline V and J ends were trimmed by 3 bases and 8 bases, with 16 bases remaining between them. The CDR3 has 13 residues. In germline, CDR1 is SQVTM, CDR2 ANQGSEA.

This clonotype was found a few times. The CDR3 spells CATSRYGPPYNSPLHF. The CDR3 bases are TGTGCCACCAGCAGATACGGGCCCCCCTATAATTCACCCCTCCACTTT. The chain joins TRBV15 to TRBJ1-6; D is ambiguous. CDR1 and CDR2 (germline): LNHNV, YYDKDF (reference sequence). Trimming stripped 2 bases from V and 2 bases from J, with 10 bases between. The CDR3 totals 16 residues.

In this sample, this clonotype turned up a few times. The CDR3 loop reads CATSDSGTLQETQYF. The CDR3 coding sequence is TGTGCCACCAGTGATTCCGGGACCCTACAAGAGACCCAGTACTTC. This chain joins TRBV24-1 and TRBJ2-5; D is possibly TRBD1 or TRBD2 (5 bases each). Trimming left V 2 bases short and J 2 bases short, with 11 bases between. Germline V gives CDR1 KGHDR, CDR2 SFDVKD. CDR3 length equals 15 residues.

This clonotype was detected a few times. The J gene is TRBJ1-4, the V gene TRBV12-3 or TRBV12-4; D is undetermined. The V and J ends lost 6 bases and 0 bases respectively, with 8 bases between them. The CDR3 loop spans 14 amino acids. DNA of the CDR3: TGTGCCAGCAGACACGTCACAACTAATGAAAAACTGTTTTTT. Its protein product is CASRHVTTNEKLFF.

On this clonotype: Germline is not matched at one junction end, which may reflect a read error. This rearrangement joins TRBV11-2 to TRBJ2-1; D uncertain. The CDR3 spans 15 residues. Germline V lookup: CDR1 SGHAT, CDR2 FQNNGV. CDR3 DNA sequence: TGTGCCAGCAGCCTAGAACCCAATAACTACAATGAGCAGTTCTTC. This sequence encodes CASSLEPNNYNEQFF.

The chain links TRBV7-2 to TRBJ1-1; D is ambiguous. Trimming left V 3 bases short and J 4 bases short, with 12 bases between. In germline, CDR1 is SGHTA, CDR2 FQGNSA. This CDR3 has 14 residues. CDR3 loop: CASSFPRLGTEAFF. In nucleotides, the CDR3 is TGTGCCAGCAGCTTCCCCAGGCTGGGCACTGAAGCTTTCTTT.

V and J are TRBV24-1 and TRBJ2-1, with 7 bases identical to TRBD2. The ends lost 4 bases at V and 4 bases at J; junction bases unmatched: 9. CDR3 length: 16 residues. Germline V gene lookup returns CDR1 KGHDR and CDR2 SFDVKD. The CDR3 loop reads CATSDPGEGRYNEQFF. In DNA form, the CDR3 reads TGTGCCACCAGTGACCCGGGGGAGGGAAGGTACAATGAGCAGTTCTTC.

The genes are TRBV7-2 and TRBJ1-6; D call uncertain. Deletions cut 7 bases from V and 10 bases from J, with 14 bases between. The CDR3 is 13 residues long. Per the germline V gene, CDR1 is SGHTA and CDR2 is FQGNSA. CDR3 sequence reads: CASTDHKGSPLHF. CDR3 nucleotides: TGTGCCAGCACCGATCACAAGGGCTCACCCCTCCACTTT.

The V gene is TRBV20-1, the J gene TRBJ2-5, with D hard to call. This CDR3 contains 13 residues. CDR1 DFQATT and CDR2 SNEGSKA come from the germline V gene (reference sequence). Trimming stripped 3 bases from V and 1 base from J, with 9 bases between. The CDR3 here is CSASLGFQETQYF. The CDR3 DNA follows: TGCAGTGCTAGTTTGGGATTCCAAGAGACCCAGTACTTC.

This chain uses TRBV5-1 with TRBJ2-1, with D possibly TRBD2 on 6 matching bases. The CDR3 is 14 amino acids. Germline V CDR1 and CDR2: SGHRS, YFSETQ. The ends were cut back, 4 bases at V and 11 bases at J, with 19 bases in the middle. CDR3 residues: CASSPMREAPKQFF. Written as DNA, the CDR3 is TGCGCCAGCAGCCCGATGAGGGAGGCTCCGAAGCAGTTCTTC.

The chain joins TRBV7-3 to TRBJ2-4; 7 bases align to TRBD1. The CDR3 spans 16 residues. Trimming cost V 0 bases and J 1 base; bases outside gene matches: 3. The germline CDR1 and CDR2 sequences are SGHTA and FQGTGA. The CDR3, as DNA: TGTGCCAGCAGCTTAACCCCGACAGGGGCCAAAAACATTCAGTACTTC. Encoded protein: CASSLTPTGAKNIQYF.

This clonotype was observed a few times. The chain employs TRBV12-3 or TRBV12-4 and TRBJ2-6, with D uncertain. The CDR3 contains 13 residues. Trimming cost V 8 bases and J 2 bases, with 7 bases left between them. The CDR3 region is CASRVTGANVLTF. The CDR3 DNA reads TGTGCCAGCCGCGTAACTGGGGCCAACGTCCTGACTTTC.

This clonotype was recorded a few times. The V gene is TRBV7-2, the J gene TRBJ2-7; D remains unclear. Germline V gives CDR1 SGHTA, CDR2 FQGNSA. The CDR3 covers 16 residues. Trimming stripped 5 bases from V and 0 bases from J, with 17 bases between. The CDR3 here is CASSLTSARSSYEQYF. DNA of the CDR3: TGTGCCAGCAGCCTTACCTCGGCCCGGAGCTCCTACGAGCAGTACTTC.

Worth noting for this clonotype: A much larger clone sits a single nucleotide away, making a read error possible. This chain uses TRBV12-3 or TRBV12-4 with TRBJ2-2; D might be TRBD2 (5 bases). The CDR3 runs to 13 residues. This CDR3 is CASSPWITGKLFF. DNA for the CDR3: TGTGCCAGCAGTCCTTGGATAACCGGGAAGCTGTTTTTT.

This clonotype was observed many times. V usage is TRBV5-1 and J usage is TRBJ2-7; D is ambiguous. In germline, CDR1 is SGHRS, CDR2 YFSETQ. Trimming took 1 base from V and 0 from J, leaving 14 bases between them. The CDR3 extends over 16 amino acids. Here the CDR3 reads CASSLLSGPPSYEQYF. CDR3 nucleotides: TGCGCCAGCAGCTTGCTTTCTGGCCCGCCCTCCTACGAGCAGTACTTC.